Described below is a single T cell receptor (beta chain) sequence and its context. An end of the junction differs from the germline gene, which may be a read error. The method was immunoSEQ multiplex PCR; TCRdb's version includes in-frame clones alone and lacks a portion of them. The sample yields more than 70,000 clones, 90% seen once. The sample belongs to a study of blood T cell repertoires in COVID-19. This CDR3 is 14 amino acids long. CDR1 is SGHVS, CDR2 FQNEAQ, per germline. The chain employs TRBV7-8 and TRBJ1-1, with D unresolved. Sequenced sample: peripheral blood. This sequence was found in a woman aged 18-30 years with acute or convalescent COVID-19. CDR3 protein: CASSSAGPPSEAFF. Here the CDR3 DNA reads TGTGCCAGCAGCTCCGCAGGTCCCCCCTCTGAGGCTTTCTTT.